This TCR beta chain was recorded in a study of T cell responses to AZD1222 COVID-19 vaccine. General study results and limits: At baseline, seropositivity was found in only a handful of AZD1222 recipients. Females made up more of the donors, who were largely white British, and clonal diversity may have come out too low. The study found Spike-specific TCR breadth and depth rose after two AZD1222 doses.

Using immunoSEQ multiplex PCR, the repertoire was profiled, and TCRdb retains in-frame clones only, with some absent. The table includes some 120,000 clones, about 85% detected once. Details on this clone: Its antigen is as yet unknown.

Trimming removed 3 bases at V and 10 bases at J, with 12 bases between. Germline loops: CDR1 DFQATT, CDR2 SNEGSKA (reference sequence). This CDR3 comprises 11 residues. Analyses pooled second doses at about 4 or about 12 weeks. The rearrangement uses TRBV20-1 and TRBJ1-2, with D possibly being TRBD1 (5 bases). This TCR came from an adult who received the AZD1222 COVID-19 vaccine. Here the sequenced sample was peripheral blood, taken 28 days after the second AZD1222 dose. The CDR3 protein is CSASSREVYTF. The CDR3 DNA reads as TGCAGTGCTAGTAGCAGGGAGGTCTACACCTTC.